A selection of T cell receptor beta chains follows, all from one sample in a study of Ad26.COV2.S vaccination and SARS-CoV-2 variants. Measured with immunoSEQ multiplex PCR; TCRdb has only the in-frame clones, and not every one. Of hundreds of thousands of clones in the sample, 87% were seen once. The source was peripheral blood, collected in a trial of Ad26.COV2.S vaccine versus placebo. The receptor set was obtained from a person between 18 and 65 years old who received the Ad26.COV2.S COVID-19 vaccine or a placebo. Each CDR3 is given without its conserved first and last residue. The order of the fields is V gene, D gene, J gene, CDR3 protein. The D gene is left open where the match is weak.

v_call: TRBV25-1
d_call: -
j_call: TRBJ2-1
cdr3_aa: ASSESLLLNEQF

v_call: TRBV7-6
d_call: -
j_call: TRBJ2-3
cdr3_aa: ASRPTSTDTQY

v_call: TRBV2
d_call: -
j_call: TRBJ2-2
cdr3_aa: ASSEFYGNTGELF

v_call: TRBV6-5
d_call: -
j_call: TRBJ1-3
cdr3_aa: ASSYSSASGNTIY

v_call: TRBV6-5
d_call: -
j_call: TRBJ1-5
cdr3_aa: ASSYSAGPNQPQH

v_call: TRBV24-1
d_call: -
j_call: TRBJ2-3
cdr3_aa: ATSDLEDTQY

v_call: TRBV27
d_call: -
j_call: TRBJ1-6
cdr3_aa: ASSLVAVGSPLH

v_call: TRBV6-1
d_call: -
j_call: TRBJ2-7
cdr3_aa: ASSEAFRGVSEQY

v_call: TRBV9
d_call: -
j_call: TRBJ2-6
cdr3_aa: ASSVTFGTSGANVLT

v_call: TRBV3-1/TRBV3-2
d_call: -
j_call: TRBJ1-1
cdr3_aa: ASSQVGIGAF

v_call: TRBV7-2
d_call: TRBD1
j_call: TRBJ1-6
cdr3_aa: ASSYPGQGYNSPLH

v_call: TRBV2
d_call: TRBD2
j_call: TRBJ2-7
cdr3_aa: ASSAGLATYEQY

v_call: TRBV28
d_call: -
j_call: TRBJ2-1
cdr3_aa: ASSFSAQGNEQF

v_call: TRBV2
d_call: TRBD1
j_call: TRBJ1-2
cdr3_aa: ARLTGTETNYGYT

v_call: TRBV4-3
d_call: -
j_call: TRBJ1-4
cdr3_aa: ASSQDRSEKLF

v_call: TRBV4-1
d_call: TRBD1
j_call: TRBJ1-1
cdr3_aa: ASSQLGQGKTEAF

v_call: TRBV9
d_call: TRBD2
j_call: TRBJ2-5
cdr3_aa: ASSDLAGGRVETQY

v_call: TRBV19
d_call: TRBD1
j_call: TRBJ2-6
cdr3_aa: ASSIGQGFTGANVLT

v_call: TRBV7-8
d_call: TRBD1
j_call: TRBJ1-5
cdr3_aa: ASSPGPTGVGQPQH

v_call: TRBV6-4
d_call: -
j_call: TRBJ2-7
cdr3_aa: ASIHKGRTYEQY

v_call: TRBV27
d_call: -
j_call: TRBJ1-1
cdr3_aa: ASSRLRGVEAF

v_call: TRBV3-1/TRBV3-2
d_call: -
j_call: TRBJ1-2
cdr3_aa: ASRNTGGSGYGYT

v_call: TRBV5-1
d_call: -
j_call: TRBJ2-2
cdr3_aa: ASSPAGGITGELF

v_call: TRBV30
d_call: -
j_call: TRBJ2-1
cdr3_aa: AWSWGGDEQF

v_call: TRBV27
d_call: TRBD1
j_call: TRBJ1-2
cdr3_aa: ASSMTGGGYT

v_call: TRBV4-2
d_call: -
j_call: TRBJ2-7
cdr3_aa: ASSQDWEQY

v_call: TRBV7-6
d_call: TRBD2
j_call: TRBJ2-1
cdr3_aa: ASSSRSGGGTSYNEQF

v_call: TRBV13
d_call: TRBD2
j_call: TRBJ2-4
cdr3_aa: ASSLVTSGGIQY

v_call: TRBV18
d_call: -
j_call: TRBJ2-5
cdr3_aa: ASSPNGGQVQETQY

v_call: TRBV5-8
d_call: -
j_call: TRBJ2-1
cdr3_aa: ASSLRRVSYNEQF

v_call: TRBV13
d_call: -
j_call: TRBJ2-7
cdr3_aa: ASSGRGTYEQY

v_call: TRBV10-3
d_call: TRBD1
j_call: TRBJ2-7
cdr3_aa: AISDRTGPYEQY

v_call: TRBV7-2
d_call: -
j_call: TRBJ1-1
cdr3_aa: ASSSRGDYPEAF

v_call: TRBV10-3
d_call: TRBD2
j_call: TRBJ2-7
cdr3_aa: AISDGLAGNNYEQY

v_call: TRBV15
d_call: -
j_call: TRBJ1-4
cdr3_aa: ASQPGTTNEKLF

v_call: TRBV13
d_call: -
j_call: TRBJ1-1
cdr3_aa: ASSLVFEAF

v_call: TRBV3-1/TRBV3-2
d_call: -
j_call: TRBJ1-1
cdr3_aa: ASSPKALSPAF

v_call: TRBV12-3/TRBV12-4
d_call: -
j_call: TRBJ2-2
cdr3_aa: ASRPSGGGELF

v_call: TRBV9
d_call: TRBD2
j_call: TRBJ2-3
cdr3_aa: ASSVTSGGTDTQY

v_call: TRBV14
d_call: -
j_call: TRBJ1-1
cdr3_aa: ASSQGWATRTEAF

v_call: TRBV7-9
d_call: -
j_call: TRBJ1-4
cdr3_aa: ASSPAVFATNEKLF

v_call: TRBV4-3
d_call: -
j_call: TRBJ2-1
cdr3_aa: ASSQEKENEQF

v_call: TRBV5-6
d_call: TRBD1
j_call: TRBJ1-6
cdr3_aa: ASSGTGRGYNSPLH

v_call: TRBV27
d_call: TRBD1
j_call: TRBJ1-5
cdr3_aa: ASSQGQTDQPQH

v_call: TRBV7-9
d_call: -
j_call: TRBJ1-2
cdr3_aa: ASSLSGGRDYGYT

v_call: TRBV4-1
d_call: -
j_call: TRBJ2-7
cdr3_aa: ASSQEQGYEQY

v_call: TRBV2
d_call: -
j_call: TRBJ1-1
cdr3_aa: ASRYKNTEAF

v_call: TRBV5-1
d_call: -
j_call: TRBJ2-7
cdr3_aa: ASSLGSQSYEQY

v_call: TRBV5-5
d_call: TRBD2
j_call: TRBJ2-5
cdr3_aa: ASSLSLAALQQETQY

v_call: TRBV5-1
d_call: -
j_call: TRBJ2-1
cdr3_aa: ASSSERGNEQF

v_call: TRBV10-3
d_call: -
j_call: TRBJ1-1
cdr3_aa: AISVGDLETEAF

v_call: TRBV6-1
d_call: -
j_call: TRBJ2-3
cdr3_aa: ASSEKADTQY

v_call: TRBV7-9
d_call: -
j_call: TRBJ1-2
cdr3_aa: ASSPGPYYGYT

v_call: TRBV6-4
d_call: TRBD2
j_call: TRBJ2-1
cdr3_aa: ASSNLGGAFNEQF